The rows below give T cell receptor beta chains drawn from one sample of a study of CD8 T cells in Susac syndrome. TCRdb passed the immunoSEQ multiplex PCR reads through MiXCR, listing each CDR3 protein once. The sample yields roughly 200,000 distinct CDR3 sequences, over 90% seen once. The sequencing input was CD4+ T cells from PBMCs. The receptors originated from a human donor with multiple sclerosis. The CDR3 runs from the conserved cysteine through the conserved F or W. D genes are given only for firm matches. Only some rows state a clone size, as once, few, many or a class for expanded clones.

clone size: -
CDR3 length: 15
D gene: -
V gene: TRBV29-1
J gene: TRBJ2-1
CDR3 protein: CSVEEGSDSYNEQFF
CDR3 DNA: TGCAGCGTTGAAGAGGGTAGCGATTCCTACAATGAGCAGTTCTTC

clone size: -
CDR3 length: 13
D gene: -
V gene: TRBV7-3
J gene: TRBJ1-1
CDR3 protein: CASSLGSPAEAFF
CDR3 DNA: TGTGCCAGCAGCTTGGGGAGCCCGGCTGAAGCTTTCTTT

clone size: -
CDR3 length: 15
D gene: TRBD1
V gene: TRBV4-2
J gene: TRBJ2-1
CDR3 protein: CASSQAETGTNEQFF
CDR3 DNA: TGTGCCAGCAGCCAAGCCGAGACAGGGACCAATGAGCAGTTCTTC

clone size: once
CDR3 length: 12
D gene: -
V gene: TRBV11-2
J gene: TRBJ1-6
CDR3 protein: CASSHQGSPLHF
CDR3 DNA: TGTGCCAGCAGCCACCAGGGGTCACCCCTCCACTTT

clone size: -
CDR3 length: 12
D gene: -
V gene: TRBV7-9
J gene: TRBJ1-6
CDR3 protein: CASSSPRMTLHF
CDR3 DNA: TGTGCCAGCAGCTCCCCAAGGATGACCCTCCACTTT

clone size: -
CDR3 length: 14
D gene: -
V gene: TRBV3-1
J gene: TRBJ2-1
CDR3 protein: CASSQGVGPWEQFF
CDR3 DNA: TGTGCCAGCAGCCAAGGGGTAGGTCCCTGGGAGCAGTTCTTC

clone size: -
CDR3 length: 15
D gene: -
V gene: TRBV20-1
J gene: TRBJ1-4
CDR3 protein: CSASANGATNEKLFF
CDR3 DNA: TGCAGTGCTAGTGCCAACGGTGCGACTAATGAAAAACTGTTTTTT

clone size: -
CDR3 length: 17
D gene: TRBD1
V gene: TRBV12-3/TRBV12-4
J gene: TRBJ2-7
CDR3 protein: CASGVTTGGTYSAEQYF
CDR3 DNA: TGTGCCAGCGGAGTGACGACAGGGGGCACCTACTCTGCCGAGCAGTACTTC

clone size: -
CDR3 length: 15
D gene: -
V gene: TRBV7-3
J gene: TRBJ1-1
CDR3 protein: CASSLTGGGQTEAFF
CDR3 DNA: TGTGCCAGCAGCTTAACAGGGGGAGGGCAGACTGAAGCTTTCTTT

clone size: once
CDR3 length: 12
D gene: -
V gene: TRBV30
J gene: TRBJ1-3
CDR3 protein: CAWNGGAKTIYF
CDR3 DNA: TGTGCCTGGAATGGGGGCGCGAAGACCATATATTTT

clone size: -
CDR3 length: 14
D gene: -
V gene: TRBV20-1
J gene: TRBJ2-7
CDR3 protein: CSATNRQSSYEQYF
CDR3 DNA: TGCAGTGCTACCAACCGGCAGAGCTCCTACGAGCAGTACTTC

clone size: -
CDR3 length: 12
D gene: -
V gene: TRBV25-1
J gene: TRBJ1-1
CDR3 protein: CASSDYRQTAFF
CDR3 DNA: TGTGCCAGCAGTGATTATAGGCAGACAGCTTTCTTT

clone size: -
CDR3 length: 13
D gene: TRBD1
V gene: TRBV30
J gene: TRBJ1-5
CDR3 protein: CACSGTGNQPQHF
CDR3 DNA: TGTGCCTGCAGTGGGACAGGCAATCAGCCCCAGCATTTT

clone size: -
CDR3 length: 14
D gene: -
V gene: TRBV3-1
J gene: TRBJ2-3
CDR3 protein: CASSPRGQVDTQYF
CDR3 DNA: TGTGCCAGCAGCCCCCGGGGGCAGGTAGATACGCAGTATTTT

clone size: -
CDR3 length: 13
D gene: -
V gene: TRBV20-1
J gene: TRBJ2-5
CDR3 protein: CSATGGLQETQYF
CDR3 DNA: TGCAGTGCTACCGGGGGTCTACAAGAGACCCAGTACTTC

clone size: -
CDR3 length: 15
D gene: -
V gene: TRBV3-1
J gene: TRBJ1-2
CDR3 protein: CASSPNRDGGYGYTF
CDR3 DNA: TGTGCCAGCAGCCCAAACCGGGACGGAGGCTATGGCTACACCTTC

clone size: -
CDR3 length: 14
D gene: -
V gene: TRBV29-1
J gene: TRBJ2-6
CDR3 protein: CSVEVGAGANVLTF
CDR3 DNA: TGCAGCGTTGAGGTGGGGGCTGGGGCCAACGTCCTGACTTTC

clone size: -
CDR3 length: 14
D gene: -
V gene: TRBV25-1
J gene: TRBJ1-5
CDR3 protein: CASSGAGGNQPQHF
CDR3 DNA: TGTGCCAGCAGCGGGGCAGGGGGCAATCAGCCCCAGCATTTT

clone size: -
CDR3 length: 14
D gene: -
V gene: TRBV5-1
J gene: TRBJ2-2
CDR3 protein: CASSLPGSTGELFF
CDR3 DNA: TGCGCCAGCAGCTTGCCAGGGTCTACCGGGGAGCTGTTTTTT

clone size: -
CDR3 length: 15
D gene: -
V gene: TRBV18
J gene: TRBJ2-3
CDR3 protein: CASSPLSGNTDTQYF
CDR3 DNA: TGTGCCAGCTCACCTCTTAGCGGCAACACAGATACGCAGTATTTT

clone size: -
CDR3 length: 13
D gene: -
V gene: TRBV6-2/TRBV6-3
J gene: TRBJ2-1
CDR3 protein: CASSYGLQVEQFF
CDR3 DNA: TGTGCCAGCAGTTACGGTCTACAGGTTGAGCAGTTCTTC

clone size: few
CDR3 length: 14
D gene: -
V gene: TRBV13
J gene: TRBJ2-7
CDR3 protein: CASSLGDGSYEQYF
CDR3 DNA: TGTGCCAGCAGCCTGGGGGACGGCTCCTACGAGCAGTACTTC

clone size: -
CDR3 length: 14
D gene: -
V gene: TRBV4-1
J gene: TRBJ1-2
CDR3 protein: CASSQSWAAYGYTF
CDR3 DNA: TGCGCCAGCAGCCAAAGCTGGGCGGCCTATGGCTACACCTTC

clone size: -
CDR3 length: 14
D gene: -
V gene: TRBV24-1
J gene: TRBJ2-1
CDR3 protein: CATSDPSRLEEQFF
CDR3 DNA: TGTGCCACCAGTGATCCTAGCAGGCTGGAGGAGCAGTTCTTC

clone size: -
CDR3 length: 14
D gene: -
V gene: TRBV12-3/TRBV12-4
J gene: TRBJ1-1
CDR3 protein: CASSFSGINTEAFF
CDR3 DNA: TGTGCCAGCAGTTTCTCGGGGATAAACACTGAAGCTTTCTTT

clone size: -
CDR3 length: 12
D gene: -
V gene: TRBV30
J gene: TRBJ2-7
CDR3 protein: CAWSHLSYEQYF
CDR3 DNA: TGTGCCTGGAGTCATTTGTCCTACGAGCAGTACTTC

clone size: -
CDR3 length: 14
D gene: -
V gene: TRBV7-3
J gene: TRBJ2-1
CDR3 protein: CASSFFGGYNEQFF
CDR3 DNA: TGTGCCAGCAGCTTCTTCGGAGGCTACAATGAGCAGTTCTTC

clone size: -
CDR3 length: 13
D gene: TRBD1
V gene: TRBV19
J gene: TRBJ2-3
CDR3 protein: CASAGGKTDTQYF
CDR3 DNA: TGTGCATCGGCAGGGGGCAAAACAGATACGCAGTATTTT

clone size: -
CDR3 length: 18
D gene: -
V gene: TRBV15
J gene: TRBJ1-6
CDR3 protein: CATSSRINRISYNSPLHF
CDR3 DNA: TGTGCCACCAGCAGCCGGATTAACAGGATCTCCTATAATTCACCCCTCCACTTT

clone size: once
CDR3 length: 16
D gene: -
V gene: TRBV5-4
J gene: TRBJ1-6
CDR3 protein: CASSSSGGPLRSPLHF
CDR3 DNA: TGTGCCAGCAGTTCCTCGGGGGGACCCCTAAGATCACCCCTCCACTTT

clone size: -
CDR3 length: 14
D gene: -
V gene: TRBV20-1
J gene: TRBJ2-1
CDR3 protein: CSAKGEISYNEQFF
CDR3 DNA: TGCAGTGCCAAAGGGGAGATCTCCTACAATGAGCAGTTCTTC

clone size: -
CDR3 length: 14
D gene: TRBD1
V gene: TRBV4-2
J gene: TRBJ2-1
CDR3 protein: CASSQDKGGGEQFF
CDR3 DNA: TGTGCCAGCAGCCAAGACAAAGGGGGCGGTGAGCAGTTCTTC

clone size: -
CDR3 length: 11
D gene: -
V gene: TRBV12-3/TRBV12-4
J gene: TRBJ1-2
CDR3 protein: CASSARYGYTF
CDR3 DNA: TGTGCCAGCAGTGCACGCTATGGCTACACCTTC

clone size: -
CDR3 length: 18
D gene: -
V gene: TRBV6-2/TRBV6-3
J gene: TRBJ2-6
CDR3 protein: CASSYSPRTSSGANVLTF
CDR3 DNA: TGTGCCAGCAGTTACTCTCCCCGTACCTCCTCTGGGGCCAACGTCCTGACTTTC

clone size: once
CDR3 length: 13
D gene: -
V gene: TRBV4-1
J gene: TRBJ1-3
CDR3 protein: CASSETSGNTIYF
CDR3 DNA: TGCGCCAGCAGCGAGACGTCTGGAAACACCATATATTTT

clone size: once
CDR3 length: 18
D gene: TRBD2
V gene: TRBV3-1
J gene: TRBJ2-2
CDR3 protein: CASSLWASGGAPTGELFF
CDR3 DNA: TGTGCCAGCAGCCTTTGGGCTAGCGGGGGGGCCCCCACCGGGGAGCTGTTTTTT

clone size: -
CDR3 length: 15
D gene: -
V gene: TRBV18
J gene: TRBJ1-1
CDR3 protein: CASSPREGMNTEAFF
CDR3 DNA: TGTGCCAGCTCACCACGGGAGGGAATGAACACTGAAGCTTTCTTT

clone size: -
CDR3 length: 14
D gene: TRBD1
V gene: TRBV12-3/TRBV12-4
J gene: TRBJ1-1
CDR3 protein: CASNPGQGAAEAFF
CDR3 DNA: TGTGCCAGCAATCCGGGACAGGGGGCGGCTGAAGCTTTCTTT

clone size: few
CDR3 length: 13
D gene: TRBD2
V gene: TRBV3-1
J gene: TRBJ2-7
CDR3 protein: CASSLAGLYEQYF
CDR3 DNA: TGTGCCAGCTCTTTAGCGGGGCTGTACGAGCAGTACTTC

clone size: -
CDR3 length: 14
D gene: -
V gene: TRBV2
J gene: TRBJ2-7
CDR3 protein: CASRSRTTPDEQYF
CDR3 DNA: TGTGCCAGCAGGAGCCGGACAACCCCCGACGAGCAGTACTTC

clone size: -
CDR3 length: 17
D gene: -
V gene: TRBV11-3
J gene: TRBJ1-6
CDR3 protein: CASSFPLESFYNSPLHF
CDR3 DNA: TGTGCCAGCAGCTTTCCCCTAGAGAGCTTTTATAATTCACCCCTCCACTTT

clone size: -
CDR3 length: 13
D gene: -
V gene: TRBV20-1
J gene: TRBJ2-5
CDR3 protein: CSARGNKEETQYF
CDR3 DNA: TGCAGCGCTAGAGGTAACAAAGAAGAGACCCAGTACTTC